These 27 T cell receptor beta chains were all obtained from the same sample, sequenced in a study of technical replicates of blood from a few donors. Here immunoSEQ multiplex PCR was the method, and the copy in TCRdb shows in-frame clones only, minus some. Counted here are fewer than 100,000 clones, 95% to 98% occurring once; the ten biggest clones make up about 0.17%. Material for sequencing was T cells isolated from PBMCs. These receptors all stem from a human donor in good health.

This chain connects TRBV9 to TRBJ2-5; tentative D call: TRBD2 (6 bases). Germline CDR1 and CDR2: SGDLS and YYNGEE. There are 19 residues in the CDR3. The ends were cut back, 4 bases at V and 3 bases at J, with 28 bases in the middle. The CDR3 nucleotides are TGTGCCAGCAGCCCCCCCTCCGGGACCCCGAGGGGAGGCGAAGAGACCCAGTACTTC. Encoded protein: CASSPPSGTPRGGEETQYF. The full variable domain, in which reference TRBV9 and TRBJ2-5 provide the parts outside the CDR3, is DSGVTQTPKHLITATGQRVTLRCSPRSGDLSVYWYQQSLDQGLQFLIQYYNGEERAKGNILERFSAQQFPDLHSELNLSSLELGDSALYFCASSPPSGTPRGGEETQYFGPGTRLLVL.

The V gene is TRBV5-1, the J gene TRBJ2-5; D unresolved. The CDR3 is 12 amino acids. Trimming stripped 4 bases from V and 4 bases from J, with 8 bases between. Germline V gene sequence: CDR1 SGHRS, CDR2 YFSETQ. Written as DNA, the CDR3 is TGCGCCAGCAGCCCTACCCGAGAGACCCAGTACTTC. The encoded protein is CASSPTRETQYF.

The genes are TRBV5-1 and TRBJ2-5; D possibly corresponds to TRBD1 (5 bases). The CDR3 covers 13 residues. Germline CDR1 reads SGHRS; CDR2 reads YFSETQ. The germline V and J ends were trimmed by 2 bases and 2 bases, with 7 bases remaining between them. CDR3 DNA sequence: TGCGCCAGCAGCTTACAGGTACAAGAGACCCAGTACTTC. Protein product: CASSLQVQETQYF.

The V call is TRBV19, the J call TRBJ1-5; TRBD1 might be the D (6 bases). Per germline, CDR1 LNHDA and CDR2 SQIVND (reference sequence). There are 15 residues in the CDR3. The V end lost 6 bases, the J end lost 3 bases, and 15 bases lay between the germline ends. The CDR3 DNA reads as TGTGCCAGTAGGGGACATAATCCCTCCAATCAGCCCCAGCATTTT. Translated, it gives CASRGHNPSNQPQHF.

This chain connects TRBV27 to TRBJ2-2, with 9 bases aligning to TRBD2. Germline V gives CDR1 MNHEY, CDR2 SMNVEV (reference sequence). Unmatched junction bases numbered 8, after V lost 2 bases and J lost 4 bases. This CDR3 region has 17 residues. For the CDR3, the DNA is TGTGCCAGCAGTTTACATAGCGGGAGAGGAATCACCGGGGAGCTGTTTTTT. This gives the protein CASSLHSGRGITGELFF.

In nucleotides, the CDR3 is TGTGCCAGCAGCTTAGGAGGGTGGACAGGGAAAGAGACCCAGTACTTC. Encoded protein: CASSLGGWTGKETQYF. The rearrangement uses TRBV7-2 and TRBJ2-5; TRBD1 matches at 8 bases. The CDR3 is 16 residues long. Trimming removed 1 base from V and 3 bases from J; junction bases left unmatched: 7. The germline V gene encodes CDR1 SGHTA and CDR2 FQGNSA.

The chain employs TRBV15 and TRBJ2-3; 7 bases fit TRBD2. The junction had 5 bases not matched to a gene; V was cut back by 5 bases and J by 0 bases. This CDR3 region has 15 residues. Germline V gene lookup returns CDR1 LNHNV and CDR2 YYDKDF (reference sequence). The CDR3 DNA is TGTGCCACCAGCGGGCCAGCGGGGAGCACAGATACGCAGTATTTT. Encoded protein: CATSGPAGSTDTQYF.

The chain links TRBV7-8 to TRBJ2-5; maybe TRBD2 (5 bases). The CDR3 runs 13 residues. CDR1 and CDR2 (germline): SGHVS, FQNEAQ. With 4 bases removed from V and 1 base from J, the gap between germline ends came to 7 bases. CDR3 nucleotides: TGTGCCAGCAGCTCGGACTCCCAAGAGACCCAGTACTTC. This sequence encodes CASSSDSQETQYF.

The rearrangement joins TRBV10-3 to TRBJ1-1, with TRBD1 matching 8 bases. V shed 6 bases, J shed 0 bases, and the junction held 9 bases outside the gene matches. CDR1 is ENHRY, CDR2 SYGVKD, per germline. The CDR3 loop spans 16 amino acids. DNA for the CDR3: TGTGCCATCAGAAGAAATCGGGACAGGCTGAACACTGAAGCTTTCTTT. Translation gives CAIRRNRDRLNTEAFF.

The V call is TRBV11-2, the J call TRBJ2-7, with a tentative D call TRBD1 (5 bases). Trimming stripped 4 bases from V and 6 bases from J, with 7 bases between. In germline, CDR1 is SGHAT, CDR2 FQNNGV. This CDR3 has 11 amino acids. The CDR3 loop is CASSSDSEQYF. DNA for the CDR3: TGTGCCAGCAGCTCCGACAGCGAGCAGTACTTC.

The CDR3 here is CASSLGSVANTEAFF. CDR3 nucleotide sequence: TGTGCCAGCAGCTTAGGGTCTGTAGCGAACACTGAAGCTTTCTTT. The rearrangement uses TRBV7-3 and TRBJ1-1; D remains unclear. Trimming pared 2 bases from V and 1 base from J, leaving 11 bases between. Per the germline V gene, CDR1 is SGHTA and CDR2 is FQGTGA. This CDR3 has 15 amino acids.

This chain links TRBV30 with TRBJ2-7; 8 bases are shared with TRBD1. From germline, CDR1 is GTSNPN and CDR2 SVGIG (reference sequence). This CDR3 comprises 12 residues. CDR3 protein: CARAQGAYEQYF. The DNA for the CDR3 is TGTGCGCGAGCGCAGGGGGCTTACGAGCAGTACTTC.

This clone was observed once. The V call is TRBV5-5, the J call TRBJ1-5; the match to TRBD1 covers 7 bases. The V gene end was trimmed by 0 bases and the J gene end by 5 bases; junction bases not matched to a gene: 5. The CDR3 sequence is 15 residues long. CDR1 and CDR2 (germline): SGHKS, YYEKEE (reference sequence). CDR3 loop: CASSLATGADQPQHF. CDR3 DNA: TGTGCCAGCAGCTTGGCAACAGGGGCGGATCAGCCCCAGCATTTT.

V is TRBV6-5 and J is TRBJ1-2; TRBD1 agrees at 7 bases. Trimming at V came to 4 bases and at J to 5 bases, leaving 10 bases not matched to a gene. Per the germline V gene, CDR1 is MNHEY and CDR2 is SVGAGI. This CDR3 region has 15 residues. The CDR3 sequence: CASSWGQNIGYGYTF. CDR3 nucleotide sequence: TGTGCCAGCAGTTGGGGACAGAATATTGGGTATGGCTACACCTTC.

V and J are TRBV6-5 and TRBJ1-2; D call uncertain. In germline, CDR1 is MNHEY, CDR2 SVGAGI. Between the trimmed V and J ends, which lost 5 bases and 8 bases, there was a span of 15 bases. CDR3 length: 13 amino acids. CDR3 sequence reads: CASSPLRGWGYTF. In DNA, the CDR3 is TGTGCCAGCAGTCCTTTACGAGGGTGGGGCTACACCTTC.

The CDR3 DNA reads TGTGCCAGCAGCCGGGACACGTCCCGGGAGACCCAGTACTTC. It specifies CASSRDTSRETQYF. This chain joins TRBV5-4 and TRBJ2-5; D may be TRBD1 (6 bases). Trimming took off 4 bases at V and 5 bases at J, with 15 bases between the two ends. Germline loops: CDR1 SGHNT, CDR2 YYREEE (reference sequence). This CDR3 region has 14 residues. The full variable domain, completed using reference TRBV5-4 and TRBJ2-5, is ETGVTQSPTHLIKTRGQQVTLRCSSQSGHNTVSWYQQALGQGPQFIFQYYREEENGRGNFPPRFSGLQFPNYSSELNVNALELDDSALYLCASSRDTSRETQYFGPGTRLLVL.

The rearrangement links TRBV10-3 to TRBJ2-1, with 7 bases identical to TRBD2. The length of the CDR3 is 15 residues. Germline trimming cut 3 bases from V and 2 bases from J; bases unmatched to any gene: 4. The germline gives CDR1 ENHRY, CDR2 SYGVKD. The CDR3 DNA reads TGTGCCATCAGTGAAGGAGGGAGGGCCTACAATGAGCAGTTCTTC. Amino acids: CAISEGGRAYNEQFF.

The chain joins TRBV9 to TRBJ2-3; the match to TRBD2 covers 7 bases. Per the germline V gene, CDR1 is SGDLS and CDR2 is YYNGEE. Germline trimming cut 3 bases from V and 3 bases from J; bases unmatched to any gene: 4. CDR3 size: 14 residues. CDR3 nucleotide sequence: TGTGCCAGCAGCGCCGGGACTACTACAGATACGCAGTATTTT. Protein sequence: CASSAGTTTDTQYF.

The DNA of the CDR3 is TGTGCCAGCAGCCTCCCTGGCTCTGAAGCTTTCTTT. Amino acids: CASSLPGSEAFF. The rearrangement joins TRBV7-9 to TRBJ1-1; no clear D gene. The length of the CDR3 is 12 residues. V was trimmed by 5 bases and J by 6 bases, leaving 10 bases between them. Germline CDR1 and CDR2: SEHNR and FQNEAQ (reference sequence).

V and J are TRBV6-6 and TRBJ2-1; 9 nucleotides agree with TRBD2. This CDR3 comprises 16 residues. Germline V CDR1 and CDR2: MNHNY, SVGAGI (reference sequence). V shed 6 bases and J 2 bases; nucleotides not matched to a gene: 8. The CDR3 region has the DNA TGTGCCAGCAGCGATAGCGGGAGAGGGACCTACAATGAGCAGTTCTTC. This codes for CASSDSGRGTYNEQFF.

This rearrangement joins TRBV7-9 to TRBJ1-2; D is perhaps TRBD1 (6 bases). Germline values: CDR1 SEHNR, CDR2 FQNEAQ (reference sequence). This CDR3 region has 15 residues. V was shortened by 0 bases and J by 8 bases, with 16 bases between the two germline ends. This CDR3 is CASSLAGGGTGGYTF. CDR3 bases: TGTGCCAGCAGCTTAGCGGGAGGGGGGACGGGCGGCTACACCTTC.

V usage is TRBV19 and J usage is TRBJ2-1; the D is unclear. Germline V gene data show CDR1 as LNHDA and CDR2 as SQIVND (reference sequence). The V gene lost 4 bases and the J gene lost 7 bases, with 17 bases spanning the gap. This CDR3 contains 15 residues. In DNA, the CDR3 is TGTGCCAGTAGTAGTGGGCTCTCTCTTGGGAATGAGCAGTTCTTC. Its translation: CASSSGLSLGNEQFF.

The chain recombines TRBV9 with TRBJ2-5, with 8 bases identical to TRBD2. Losses at the gene ends were 4 bases for V and 5 bases for J; bases not matched to a gene: 13. This CDR3 is built from 16 residues. CDR1 is SGDLS, CDR2 YYNGEE, per germline. The CDR3 nucleotides read TGTGCCAGCAGCCGACTAGCGCGCTTAGCGGAGGAGACCCAGTACTTC. Amino acids: CASSRLARLAEETQYF.

The chain carries TRBV27 and TRBJ2-5, with a weak D call TRBD2 (6 bases). Trimming stripped 2 bases from V and 5 bases from J, with 12 bases between. The CDR3 sequence is 14 residues long. Germline-derived CDR1 and CDR2 are MNHEY and SMNVEV (reference sequence). CDR3 region: CASSLMGGRETQYF. For the CDR3, the DNA is TGTGCCAGCAGTTTAATGGGGGGAAGGGAGACCCAGTACTTC.

The chain uses TRBV15 and TRBJ2-5, with 8 bases fitting TRBD1. V gave up 0 bases and J gave up 5 bases; unmatched junction bases: 5. CDR3 length: 15 amino acids. Germline-derived CDR1 and CDR2 are LNHNV and YYDKDF (reference sequence). In DNA form, the CDR3 reads TGTGCCACCAGCAGAGAAAGGACAGGGCGGGAGACCCAGTACTTC. It yields the protein CATSRERTGRETQYF.

This rearrangement joins TRBV11-2 to TRBJ1-1; D is perhaps TRBD1 (6 bases). This CDR3 contains 15 residues. CDR1 is SGHAT and CDR2 is FQNNGV in the germline V gene. Between the trimmed V and J ends, which lost 3 bases and 5 bases, there was a span of 16 bases. The chain's CDR3 is CASSFGSSGETEAFF. DNA for the CDR3: TGTGCCAGCAGCTTCGGCTCTTCAGGGGAAACTGAAGCTTTCTTT.

V usage is TRBV28 and J usage is TRBJ1-5; 8 nucleotides align to TRBD1. Germline V gene lookup returns CDR1 MDHEN and CDR2 SYDVKM. Trimming cost V 5 bases and J 1 base; bases outside gene matches: 4. CDR3 length equals 15 residues. In DNA, the CDR3 is TGTGCCAGCAGTGTCTGGACAGGGAGCAATCAGCCCCAGCATTTT. Residues: CASSVWTGSNQPQHF.